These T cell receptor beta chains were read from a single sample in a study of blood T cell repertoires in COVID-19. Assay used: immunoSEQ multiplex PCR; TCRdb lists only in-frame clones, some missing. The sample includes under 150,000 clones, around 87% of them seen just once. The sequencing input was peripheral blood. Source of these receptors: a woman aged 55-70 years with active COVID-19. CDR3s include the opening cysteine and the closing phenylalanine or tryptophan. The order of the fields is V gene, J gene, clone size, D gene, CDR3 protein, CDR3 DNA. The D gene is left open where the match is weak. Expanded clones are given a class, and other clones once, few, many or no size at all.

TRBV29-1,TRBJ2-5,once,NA,CSVEFGNKGETQYF,TGCAGCGTTGAATTCGGGAATAAAGGAGAGACCCAGTACTTC
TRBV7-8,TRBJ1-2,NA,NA,CASSLAGQRGYTF,TGTGCCAGCAGCTTAGCGGGACAAAGGGGCTACACCTTC
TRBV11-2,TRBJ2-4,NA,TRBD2,CASSSRTKSGTSNIQYF,TGTGCCAGCAGCTCCCGGACTAAATCGGGGACTAGTAACATTCAGTACTTC
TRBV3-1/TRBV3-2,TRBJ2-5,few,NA,CASSLVQGKTQYF,TGTGCCAGCAGCTTGGTCCAGGGAAAGACCCAGTACTTC
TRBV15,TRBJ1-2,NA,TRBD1,CATSRSGTGTGYTF,TGTGCCACCAGCAGATCCGGGACAGGGACTGGCTACACCTTC
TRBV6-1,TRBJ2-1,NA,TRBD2,CASSETPGGRIGNEQFF,TGTGCCAGCAGTGAAACCCCGGGGGGGAGGATTGGTAATGAGCAGTTCTTC
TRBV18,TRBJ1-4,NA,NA,CASSPPGVGANEKLFF,TGTGCCAGCTCACCACCCGGGGTCGGGGCTAATGAAAAACTGTTTTTT
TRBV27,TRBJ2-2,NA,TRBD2,CASSFSRLLAGAPTGELFF,TGTGCCAGCAGTTTCTCCCGACTTCTAGCGGGAGCCCCCACCGGGGAGCTGTTTTTT
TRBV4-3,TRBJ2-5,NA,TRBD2,CASSQGTSGSRTQYF,TGCGCCAGCAGCCAAGGTACTAGCGGGAGTCGGACCCAGTACTTC
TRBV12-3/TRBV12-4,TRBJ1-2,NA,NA,CASSLDRNYGYTF,TGTGCCAGCAGCCTTGACAGAAACTATGGCTACACCTTC
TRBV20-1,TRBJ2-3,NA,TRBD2,CSAGGKDTQYF,TGCAGTGCGGGGGGGAAAGATACGCAGTATTTT
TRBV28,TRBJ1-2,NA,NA,CASQTWGGENYGYTF,TGTGCCAGCCAAACCTGGGGGGGAGAGAACTATGGCTACACCTTC
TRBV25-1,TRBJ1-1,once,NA,CASSEWGSEAFF,TGTGCCAGCAGTGAATGGGGCAGTGAAGCTTTCTTT
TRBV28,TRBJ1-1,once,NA,CASSSGQLIRNTEAFF,TGTGCCAGCAGTTCCGGACAGCTAATAAGGAACACTGAAGCTTTCTTT
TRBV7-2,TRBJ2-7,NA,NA,CASSPDRGIYEQYF,TGTGCCAGCAGCCCCGATAGGGGGATTTACGAGCAGTACTTC
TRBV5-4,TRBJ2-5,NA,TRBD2,CASSQGLEFPETQYF,TGTGCCAGCAGCCAGGGACTAGAGTTCCCAGAGACCCAGTACTTC
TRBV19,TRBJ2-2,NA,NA,CASRGGGGGELFF,TGTGCCAGTAGAGGAGGGGGCGGCGGGGAGCTGTTTTTT
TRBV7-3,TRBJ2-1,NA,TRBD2,CASSLSGGSVGEQFF,TGTGCCAGCAGCTTAAGTGGCGGGAGCGTGGGTGAGCAGTTCTTC
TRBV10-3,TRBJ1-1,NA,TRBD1,CAISDYRGPMNTEAFF,TGTGCCATCAGTGATTACAGGGGCCCCATGAACACTGAAGCTTTCTTT
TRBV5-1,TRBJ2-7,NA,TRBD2,CASSLGLGTSGSRPEHEQYF,TGCGCCAGCAGCTTGGGATTGGGGACTAGCGGGAGTCGGCCAGAACACGAGCAGTACTTC
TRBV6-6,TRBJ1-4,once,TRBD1,CASRTEGQGNEKLFF,TGTGCCAGCAGGACCGAGGGACAGGGGAATGAAAAACTGTTTTTT
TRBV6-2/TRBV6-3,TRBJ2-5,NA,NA,CASSRITGTGETQYF,TGTGCCAGCAGCAGAATAACAGGGACGGGAGAGACCCAGTACTTC
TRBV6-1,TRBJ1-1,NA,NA,CASSEPTGFGEAFF,TGTGCCAGCAGTGAACCTACAGGGTTCGGTGAAGCTTTCTTT
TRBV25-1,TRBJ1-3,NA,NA,CASSSDSTGNTIYF,TGTGCCAGCAGTTCGGACAGCACTGGAAACACCATATATTTT
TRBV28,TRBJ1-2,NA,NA,CASSQISRPGGYTF,TGTGCCAGCAGTCAAATATCTAGACCGGGTGGCTACACCTTC
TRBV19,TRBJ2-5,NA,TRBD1,CASRSPGTGRGTQYF,TGTGCCAGTAGAAGCCCCGGGACAGGGCGGGGGACCCAGTACTTC
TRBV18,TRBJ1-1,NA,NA,CASSPPNWHTEAFF,TGTGCCAGCTCACCGCCAAATTGGCACACTGAAGCTTTCTTT
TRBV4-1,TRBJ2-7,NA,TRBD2,CASSPTPGLNSYEQYF,TGCGCCAGCAGCCCCACTCCGGGACTAAACTCCTACGAGCAGTACTTC
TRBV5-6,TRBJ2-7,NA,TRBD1,CASSLNRGLFYEQYF,TGTGCCAGCAGCTTGAACAGGGGGCTGTTCTACGAGCAGTACTTC
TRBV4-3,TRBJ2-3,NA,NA,CASSQVGPTDTQYF,TGCGCCAGCAGCCAAGTGGGGCCAACAGATACGCAGTATTTT
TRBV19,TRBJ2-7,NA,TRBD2,CASSIVGGLAEYEQYF,TGTGCCAGTAGTATCGTCGGGGGACTAGCGGAATACGAGCAGTACTTC
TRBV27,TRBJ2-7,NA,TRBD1,CATRPYRGRYEQYF,TGTGCCACCCGACCCTACAGGGGGCGTTACGAGCAGTACTTC
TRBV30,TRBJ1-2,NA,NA,CAWSVAGGYGYTF,TGTGCCTGGAGTGTTGCGGGCGGCTATGGCTACACCTTC
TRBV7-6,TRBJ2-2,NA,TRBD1,CASSFGQENTGELFF,TGTGCCAGCAGCTTCGGACAGGAGAACACCGGGGAGCTGTTTTTT
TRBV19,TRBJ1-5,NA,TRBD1,CASRTGTGVYSNQPQHF,TGTGCCAGTAGGACCGGGACAGGGGTCTATAGCAATCAGCCCCAGCATTTT
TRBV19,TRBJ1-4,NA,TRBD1,CASSPGTAWATNEKLFF,TGTGCCAGTAGTCCGGGGACAGCCTGGGCAACTAATGAAAAACTGTTTTTT
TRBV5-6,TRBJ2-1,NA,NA,CASSVSPLDEQFF,TGTGCCAGCAGCGTCAGTCCCCTAGATGAGCAGTTCTTC
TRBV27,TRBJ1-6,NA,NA,CASRMGATPLHF,TGTGCCAGCAGGATGGGGGCGACACCCCTCCACTTT